This TCR beta chain is drawn from a study of blood T cell repertoires in COVID-19. The wider study: COVID-19 samples from acute and convalescent phases originated in the United States, Italy and Spain. Nucleic acid was either cDNA or gDNA, and it came from T cells, B-cell-depleted T cells, or PBMCs.

In the original workflow: By means of reference gene primer amplification, nucleated cell counts were estimated. Data came from immunoSEQ multiplex PCR; TCRdb stores just in-frame clones and leaves some out. V, J and clone size were drawn from that table, and D and trimming were deduced from the DNA. The sample contains roughly 240,000 clones, about 85% of which appear only once. The CDR3 runs to 15 residues. Germline trimming cut 3 bases from V and 2 bases from J; bases unmatched to any gene: 6. Looked up from germline, CDR1 is MNHEY and CDR2 is SVGEGT. Sequencing used peripheral blood. The chain carries TRBV6-2 or TRBV6-3 and TRBJ1-1; 7 bases agree with TRBD1. The receptor comes from a young man with active or convalescent COVID-19. The DNA for the CDR3 is TGTGCCAGCAGTTATGACAGGGCGATCAACACTGAAGCTTTCTTT. Translation gives CASSYDRAINTEAFF.